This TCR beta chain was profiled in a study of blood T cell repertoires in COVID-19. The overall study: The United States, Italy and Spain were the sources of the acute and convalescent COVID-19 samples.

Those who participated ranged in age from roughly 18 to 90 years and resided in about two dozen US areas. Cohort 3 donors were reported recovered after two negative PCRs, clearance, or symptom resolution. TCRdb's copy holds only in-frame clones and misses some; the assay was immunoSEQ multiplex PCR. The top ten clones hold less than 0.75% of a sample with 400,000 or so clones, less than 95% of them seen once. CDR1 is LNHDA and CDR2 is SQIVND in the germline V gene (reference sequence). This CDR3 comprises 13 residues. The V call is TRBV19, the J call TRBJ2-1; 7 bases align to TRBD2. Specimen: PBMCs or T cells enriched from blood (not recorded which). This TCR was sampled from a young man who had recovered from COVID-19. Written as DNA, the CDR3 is TGTGCAAGCGGGGTTAGAACTTGGAATGAGCAGTTCTTC. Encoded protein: CASGVRTWNEQFF.